This T cell receptor beta chain was recorded in a study of OX40 agonist ivuxolimab in advanced cancers. Sequencing used immunoSEQ multiplex PCR; TCRdb keeps in-frame clones, though not all of them. There are about 63,000 clones in the sample; about 85% occur only once, and about 0.73% lies in the top ten. V lost 4 bases, J lost 5 bases, and 18 bases lay in between. Germline V gene data show CDR1 as MDHEN and CDR2 as SYDVKM. There are 16 residues in the CDR3. Autoimmune disease history or systemic immunosuppression was exclusionary. This TCR was recovered from an adult with an advanced solid tumor such as melanoma, head and neck, liver or kidney cancer. Sequenced material: CD4+ or CD8+ T cells sorted from blood, taken in a trial of the OX40 agonist ivuxolimab. This chain joins TRBV28 and TRBJ1-3; D possibly corresponds to TRBD1 (6 bases). CDR3 region: CASSSRPGTPRNTIYF. DNA for the CDR3: TGTGCCAGCAGTTCCCGCCCCGGGACACCAAGAAACACCATATATTTT.